This T cell receptor (beta chain) was identified in a study of T cell repertoires in aging, cancer and after chemotherapy. Whole-study context: Healthy donor repertoires were recorded over several months to years and showed clear clonal overlap.

Germline V gene data show CDR1 as LNHDA and CDR2 as SQIVND (reference sequence). CDR3 length: 15 residues. TCR beta rearrangements were amplified from peripheral blood genomic DNA. A mixed TRB-A/B primer pool amplified rearranged TRB by multiplex touch-down PCR. TCRdb analysed the multiplex PCR reads with MiXCR anew, one entry per CDR3 protein. Among about 17,000 distinct CDR3 sequences listed, 50% were seen once. This clonotype was counted a few times. A junction end diverges from the germline sequence, so it may reflect a read error. The material sequenced was blood. The origin of this receptor is a human donor in good health. The J gene is TRBJ2-5, the V gene TRBV19, with TRBD2 matching over 10 bases. CDR3 loop: CASSIRLAGAETQYF. In DNA form, the CDR3 reads TGTGCAAGTAGTATAAGGCTAGCGGGAGCAGAGACCCAGTACTTC.